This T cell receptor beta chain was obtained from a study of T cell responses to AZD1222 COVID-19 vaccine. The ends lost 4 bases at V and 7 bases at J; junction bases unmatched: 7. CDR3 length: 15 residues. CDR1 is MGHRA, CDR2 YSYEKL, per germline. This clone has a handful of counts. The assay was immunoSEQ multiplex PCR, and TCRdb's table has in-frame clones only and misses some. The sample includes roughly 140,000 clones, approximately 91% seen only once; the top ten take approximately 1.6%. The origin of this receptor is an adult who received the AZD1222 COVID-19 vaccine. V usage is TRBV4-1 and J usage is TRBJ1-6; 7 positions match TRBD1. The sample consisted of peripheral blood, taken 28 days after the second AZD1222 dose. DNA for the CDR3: TGCGCCAGCAGCCCAAACAGGGGATCGAATTCACCCCTCCACTTT. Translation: CASSPNRGSNSPLHF.